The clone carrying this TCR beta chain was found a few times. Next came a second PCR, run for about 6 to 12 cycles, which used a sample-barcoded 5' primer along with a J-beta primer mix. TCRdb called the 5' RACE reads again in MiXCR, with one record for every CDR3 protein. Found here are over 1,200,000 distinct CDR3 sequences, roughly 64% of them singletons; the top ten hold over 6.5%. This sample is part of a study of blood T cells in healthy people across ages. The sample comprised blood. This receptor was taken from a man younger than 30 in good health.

This chain's CDR3 is CASSLMGANEQYF. The CDR3 nucleotides read TGTGCCAGCAGTTTAATGGGGGCAAACGAGCAGTACTTC. This chain joins TRBV27 and TRBJ2-7; D possibly corresponds to TRBD1 (6 bases). CDR3 length: 13 amino acids. Germline V CDR1 and CDR2: MNHEY, SMNVEV (reference sequence). Trimming removed 2 bases from V and 5 bases from J, with 10 bases in between.